This T cell receptor beta chain was sequenced during a study of CD8+ T cells in alopecia areata (dated by TCRdb to between 2017 and 2018). About the investigation overall: Treated patients were enrolled in an open-label pilot trial of oral tofacitinib at 5 to 10 mg twice daily for moderate-to-severe alopecia areata. Patients stayed on tofacitinib for 6 to 18 months and then had 6 months of follow-up off drug so that delayed response and recurrence could be assessed. In both human patients and the C3H/HeJ mouse model, the study applied high-throughput TCRbeta sequencing to look at T cell clonal expansion in alopecia areata. Scalp tissue and sorted CD4+ and CD8+ peripheral blood T cells from patchy and totalis/universalis alopecia areata patients and from healthy controls were covered by human TCRbeta sequencing. Biopsies were taken from tofacitinib-treated patients at baseline and again at 4 and 24 weeks into treatment, and several of those patients also had a later scalp biopsy. Scalp clonality was compared across normal scalp (n=4), patchy alopecia areata scalp (n=8), and alopecia totalis/universalis scalp (n=8). RNA came from the PAXgene miRNA kit for fixed scalp, the miRNeasy kit for PBMCs, and the RNeasy kit for mouse skin. TCRbeta CDR3 regions were amplified by immunoSEQ multiplex PCR with 35 Vbeta forward and 13 Jbeta reverse primers.

The study at large found these results: Scalp TCR repertoire analysis is complicated because resident alphabeta T cells in normal human skin are also sequenced, whereas mouse skin is dominated by gammadelta T cells. TCR sequences shared between patients were less clear than in mice, possibly partly because of HLA diversity in the patient population. Compared with normal scalp, lesional scalp, particularly in alopecia totalis/universalis, had higher clonality and more expanded CD8+ clones, which suggests antigenic drive.

This specimen's time point label, interpreted: baseline before oral tofacitinib. Lesional scalp punch biopsies and peripheral blood were obtained from alopecia areata patients. PBMCs were separated by density centrifugation and stained for CD3, CD4 and CD8, after which CD4+ and CD8+ T cells were sorted on a FACSAria. Library method: the immunoSEQ multiplex PCR assay. To provide template for TCR sequencing, every sample had RNA extracted and reverse transcribed into cDNA. SuperScript III was used to make first-strand cDNA, primed with a 2:1 mix of oligo-dT and random hexamers. A synthetic immune receptor repertoire was used to gauge amplification bias, and whatever bias remained was removed computationally. As for the original processing: Raw reads were preprocessed to remove errors, and CDR3 was defined by IMGT conventions from the conserved cysteine to phenylalanine. To get clonality, Shannon entropy was normalized by log2 of the number of productive unique TCRs and the result was subtracted from 1. Whether each scalp clone was CD4 or CD8 was inferred by checking scalp TCRbeta sequences against the CD4 and CD8 repertoires from sorted blood. TCRdb took over this immuneACCESS table, retaining in-frame rearrangements with V and J assigned. Such tables are incomplete; in checked studies, under half of the missing clones stem from an unresolved V gene, and the remainder is unexplained. The V and J calls and the clone size are those of that table, but D and trimming were determined from the DNA. Across this sample there are hundreds of thousands of clones, with about 68% seen only once. The ten most abundant clones make up under 1.5% of the sample.

The CDR3 covers 15 residues, taking in both the cysteine and the phenylalanine. The retained sequence is limited to the CDR3, 45 bases, with the frame set at the first base. The junction carries 22 bases between V and J, which are trimmed by 7 bases and 7 bases respectively. CDR1 and CDR2 are drawn from the germline V gene (reference sequence): MNHNY, SVGAGI. Remarks on this clone: The antigen it binds to is not known. Qualities for individual bases were not recorded, and no much larger clone is one base off.

The origin of this receptor is a human donor with alopecia areata. Sequenced material: CD4+ T cells sorted from blood, taken at week 0. Recombination linked TRBV6-6 to TRBJ1-1; the D segment could be TRBD1, given 5 matching bases. The CDR3 loop reads CASTDPAVRRGEAFF. The bases are TGTGCCAGCACCGACCCCGCGGTTCGGAGGGGTGAAGCTTTCTTT.